What follows are 16 T cell receptor beta chains derived from one specimen sequenced in a study. A single record per CDR3 protein comes from TCRdb applying MiXCR to the RT-PCR reads. The table has about 700,000 distinct CDR3 sequences, more than 13% seen once. Material: memory CD4+ T cells from blood. All receptors come from a female donor in good health, serving as a healthy control.

This clonotype has ten or more counts. The V call is TRBV5-6, the J call TRBJ2-5; D is possibly TRBD1 (6 bases). Looked up from germline, CDR1 is SGHDT and CDR2 is YYEEEE. The CDR3 totals 12 residues. The V gene lost 5 bases and the J gene lost 9 bases, with 14 bases spanning the gap. The CDR3 region is CASRKGHLPQYF. The CDR3 DNA reads as TGTGCCAGCAGGAAGGGACATCTTCCCCAGTACTTC.

This chain connects TRBV12-3 or TRBV12-4 to TRBJ1-4; weak D call: TRBD1 (6 bases). The CDR3 sequence is 14 residues long. Trimming cost V 8 bases and J 5 bases, with 15 bases left between them. CDR3 protein: CASRLEGGNEKLFF. CDR3 bases: TGTGCCAGCCGACTCGAGGGGGGCAATGAAAAACTGTTTTTT.

This clonotype was seen a handful of times. V gene TRBV24-1 combines with J gene TRBJ2-2; 8 bases align to TRBD2. J gave up 5 bases and V 9 bases, and 7 bases lay outside the gene matches. CDR1 is KGHDR and CDR2 is SFDVKD in the germline V gene. The CDR3 extends over 14 amino acids. The CDR3 protein is CATGAGVSTGELFF. CDR3 bases: TGTGCCACCGGAGCGGGAGTGAGTACCGGGGAGCTGTTTTTT.

The chain is built from TRBV5-6 and TRBJ1-5, with D perhaps TRBD1 (6 bases). The germline CDR1 and CDR2 sequences are SGHDT and YYEEEE. The length of the CDR3 is 14 residues. The V end was cut by 4 bases, the J end by 5 bases, with 13 bases between. Here the CDR3 DNA reads TGTGCCAGCAGCCGAGGGGGGGGAGATCAGCCCCAGCATTTT. This codes for CASSRGGGDQPQHF.

The chain recombines TRBV20-1 with TRBJ1-5, with D hard to call. The CDR3 runs to 15 residues. V gave up 2 bases and J gave up 0 bases, with 11 bases separating them. Germline CDR1 is DFQATT and CDR2 is SNEGSKA (reference sequence). Written as DNA, the CDR3 is TGCAGTGCTAGACAGACAATAATTAGCAATCAGCCCCAGCATTTT. Its translation is CSARQTIISNQPQHF.

This clonotype was detected many times. The chain recombines TRBV29-1 with TRBJ2-1; D is undetermined. The germline gives CDR1 SQVTM, CDR2 ANQGSEA. V lost 6 bases, J lost 6 bases, and 18 bases lay in between. The CDR3 length is 14 residues. As DNA, the CDR3 is TGCAGCGTGCCGACGGGTACGGTGGGCAATGAGCAGTTCTTC. This encodes CSVPTGTVGNEQFF.

In its sample, this clonotype was seen a few times. The chain uses TRBV29-1 and TRBJ2-6, with D perhaps TRBD1 (6 bases). Germline assignment: CDR1 SQVTM and CDR2 ANQGSEA. The CDR3 loop spans 14 amino acids. Trimming left V 4 bases short and J 4 bases short, with 11 bases between. DNA for the CDR3: TGCAGCGTTGCAGGGGCCCGCGGGGCCAACGTCCTGACTTTC. Its translation is CSVAGARGANVLTF.

This clonotype was detected only once. The rearrangement links TRBV28 to TRBJ1-2, with TRBD1 matching 7 bases. Per germline, CDR1 MDHEN and CDR2 SYDVKM. The CDR3 totals 14 residues. V lost 6 bases to trimming and J lost 4 bases; unmatched junction nucleotides: 8. The CDR3 DNA is TGTGCCAGCAGGGGTACAGGGGTTGGCTATGGCTACACCTTC. Amino acids: CASRGTGVGYGYTF.

This clonotype showed up just a few times. The chain employs TRBV9 and TRBJ2-1; no clear D. The CDR3 is 14 residues long. V was clipped by 0 bases and J by 10 bases, with 14 bases between them. Looked up from germline, CDR1 is SGDLS and CDR2 is YYNGEE. CDR3 residues: CASSVGSLRGEQFF. CDR3 sequence (DNA): TGTGCCAGCAGCGTAGGTTCCCTCAGAGGAGAGCAGTTCTTC.

This clonotype occurred many times. The chain has TRBV20-1 and TRBJ2-5, with TRBD2 matching 13 bases. The germline V gene encodes CDR1 DFQATT and CDR2 SNEGSKA (reference sequence). V was clipped by 0 bases and J by 0 bases; unmatched bases: 7. The length of the CDR3 is 18 residues. The CDR3 DNA reads TGCAGTGCTAGAGACCCTTGGACTAGCGGGAGTTACCAAGAGACCCAGTACTTC. Protein product: CSARDPWTSGSYQETQYF.

This clonotype was seen ten or more times. The V call is TRBV5-5, the J call TRBJ1-1, with D unclear. This CDR3 spans 13 amino acids. Trimming took 0 bases from V and 1 from J, leaving 4 bases between them. Germline lookup yields CDR1 SGHKS and CDR2 YYEKEE (reference sequence). Here the CDR3 reads CASSLESNTEAFF. The CDR3 bases are TGTGCCAGCAGCTTGGAGTCGAACACTGAAGCTTTCTTT.

Only a few counts were recorded for this clonotype. The chain joins TRBV7-2 to TRBJ2-5; perhaps TRBD2 as D (7 bases). Between the trimmed V and J ends, which lost 5 bases and 4 bases, there was a span of 14 bases. Germline CDR1 and CDR2: SGHTA and FQGNSA. The CDR3 runs 14 residues. Here the CDR3 DNA reads TGTGCCAGCAGCACCATGGGAGGGGGAGAGACCCAGTACTTC. Its translation is CASSTMGGGETQYF.

This clonotype was found a few times. DNA for the CDR3: TGTGCCAGCAGTTCTAGCAGGGTGGGCAAAAACATTCAGTACTTC. It specifies CASSSSRVGKNIQYF. This chain joins TRBV12-3 or TRBV12-4 and TRBJ2-4; D assignment may be TRBD1 or TRBD2 (5 bases each). The CDR3 is 15 residues long. V lost 4 bases and J 3 bases, leaving 13 bases between the germline ends.

V gene TRBV21-1 combines with J gene TRBJ1-1; the table's D gene call, TRBD1, was not cross checked with the DNA. TRBV21-1 is an annotated pseudogene. The CDR3 loop spans 15 amino acids. This chain's CDR3 is CASSNRDRGNTEAFF. The CDR3 DNA reads as TGTGCCAGCAGCAACAGGGACAGGGGGAACACTGAAGCTTTCTTT.

This clonotype was counted only a few times. The chain recombines TRBV20-1 with TRBJ2-5; the D is unclear. The V end was cut by 5 bases, the J end by 2 bases, with 12 bases between. Germline CDR1 is DFQATT and CDR2 is SNEGSKA (reference sequence). The CDR3 is made up of 13 amino acids. The CDR3 region has the DNA TGCAGTGCTGTATCTTGGGGTCAAGAGACCCAGTACTTC. This sequence encodes CSAVSWGQETQYF.

The V call is TRBV5-1, the J call TRBJ1-2, with D tentatively TRBD1 (5 bases). Germline CDR1 SGHRS, CDR2 YFSETQ. Trimming took off 4 bases at V and 3 bases at J, with 10 bases between the two ends. The CDR3 totals 13 residues. The CDR3 here is CASSPMGDYGYTF. Here the CDR3 DNA reads TGCGCCAGCAGCCCCATGGGGGACTATGGCTACACCTTC.